This TCR beta chain derives from a study of cytomegalovirus exposure and HLA in healthy donors. General study results and limits: The listing of about 150 TCR beta chains classed them as cytomegalovirus-associated. Most sequenced TCRs were rare (though some public TCRs occurred in many donors). First-cohort TCR clusters tended to co-occur in the roughly 130 validation repertoires, a later analysis found.

The data were produced by immunoSEQ multiplex PCR, yet TCRdb's version contains in-frame clones alone and is incomplete. The sample has approximately 99,000 clones; approximately 94% are singletons. As to this clone: Its antigen is undetermined.

The specimen was PBMCs. The source of this sequence is a woman aged 18 to 35 in good health and CMV-seronegative.

CDR3 in DNA: TGTGCCAGTGTACCCGAGGGAACCTACGAGCAGTACTTC. This sequence encodes CASVPEGTYEQYF. The chain carries TRBV28 and TRBJ2-7, with TRBD2 as a possible D gene (5 bases). The CDR3 loop spans 13 amino acids. The V end lost 9 bases, the J end lost 2 bases, and 14 bases lay between the germline ends. From germline, CDR1 is MDHEN and CDR2 SYDVKM.